The 28 T cell receptor beta chains reported below all come from one sample, sequenced in a study of blood T cell repertoires in COVID-19. Clones were read by immunoSEQ multiplex PCR, and TCRdb kept only the in-frame ones, dropping some. The table records fewer than 350,000 clones, about 86% of them present only once. Sequencing was performed on peripheral blood. Receptors were obtained from a woman aged 25 to 39 who had recovered from COVID-19.

This clone was seen a few times. V usage is TRBV10-2 and J usage is TRBJ1-3; 7 bases line up with TRBD1. J was trimmed by 4 bases and V by 2 bases; bases with no gene match: 2. Germline assignment: CDR1 WSHSY and CDR2 SAAADI. This CDR3 comprises 14 residues. The CDR3 spells CASSETDRGNTIYF. CDR3 DNA: TGCGCCAGCAGTGAGACGGACAGGGGAAACACCATATATTTT.

This clone has only a few counts. The chain uses TRBV6-2 or TRBV6-3 and TRBJ2-5; maybe TRBD1 (6 bases). The V gene's germline CDR1 is MNHEY and CDR2 SVGEGT. Trimming removed 6 bases at V and 9 bases at J, with 23 bases between. The CDR3 consists of 15 residues. The CDR3 loop is CASSPPTSQGLAQYF. The CDR3 DNA is TGTGCCAGCAGCCCACCGACGAGTCAGGGGCTTGCCCAGTACTTC.

This clone turned up a few times. This chain's CDR3 is CSVTGTGDYEQYF. The CDR3 DNA reads TGCAGCGTCACCGGGACAGGGGACTACGAGCAGTACTTC. V usage is TRBV29-1 and J usage is TRBJ2-7, with 10 bases that match TRBD1. The CDR3 is made up of 13 amino acids. V lost 6 bases to trimming and J lost 3 bases; unmatched junction nucleotides: 5. In germline, CDR1 is SQVTM, CDR2 ANQGSEA.

This chain links TRBV6-5 with TRBJ1-1; TRBD1 matches at 9 bases. There are 15 residues in the CDR3. V dropped 5 bases and J dropped 5; count of bases not matched to a gene: 9. Germline lookup yields CDR1 MNHEY and CDR2 SVGAGI. The CDR3 DNA is TGTGCCAGCAGTATATCGACAGGGGGTTATACTGAAGCTTTCTTT. It yields the protein CASSISTGGYTEAFF.

The chain uses TRBV28 and TRBJ1-1; no clear D gene. V was pared by 3 bases and J by 5 bases, with 10 bases between. Germline assignment: CDR1 MDHEN and CDR2 SYDVKM. The CDR3 consists of 13 residues. In DNA form, the CDR3 reads TGTGCCAGCAGTTTCGTATCCGGTACTGAAGCTTTCTTT. Translation gives CASSFVSGTEAFF.

This chain connects TRBV2 to TRBJ1-2; D gene uncertain. There are 13 residues in the CDR3. Germline V CDR1 and CDR2: SNHLY, FYNNEI. Trimming left V 4 bases short and J 8 bases short, with 14 bases between. CDR3 protein: CASSATVRQGYTF. In DNA, the CDR3 is TGTGCCAGCAGTGCGACGGTCAGGCAGGGCTACACCTTC.

This sequence joins TRBV5-8 and TRBJ2-7; a possible D gene is TRBD1 (6 bases). The CDR3 is 12 residues long. The V end was cut by 3 bases, the J end by 5 bases, with 9 bases between. CDR1 SGHTS and CDR2 YDEGEE come from the germline V gene. The DNA of the CDR3 is TGTGCCAGCAGCTCCAGGGGAAACGAGCAGTACTTC. Its translation: CASSSRGNEQYF.

V gene TRBV6-1 combines with J gene TRBJ2-7; tentative D call: TRBD1 (5 bases). Germline V gene sequence: CDR1 MNHNS, CDR2 SASEGT. The CDR3 length is 15 residues. Trimming cost V 0 bases and J 0 bases, with 9 bases left between them. CDR3 residues: CASSEADSTSYEQYF. The CDR3 DNA is TGTGCCAGCAGTGAAGCAGACAGCACCTCCTACGAGCAGTACTTC.

CDR3 amino acids: CSAKDREYSPLHF. In DNA form, the CDR3 reads TGCAGCGCTAAGGACAGGGAGTACTCACCCCTCCACTTT. The chain uses TRBV29-1 and TRBJ1-6, with TRBD1 matching over 8 bases. Germline V CDR1 and CDR2: SQVTM, ANQGSEA. The CDR3 consists of 13 residues. The trim removed 7 bases at V and 10 bases at J, leaving 9 bases unmatched.

The chain joins TRBV11-1 to TRBJ1-5, with TRBD1 as a possible D gene (5 bases). Trimming left V 5 bases short and J 2 bases short, with 7 bases between. The CDR3 runs 13 residues. Looked up from germline, CDR1 is SGHAT and CDR2 is FQDESV (reference sequence). CDR3 protein: CASSQTGNQPQHF. CDR3 coding DNA: TGTGCCAGCAGCCAGACAGGCAATCAGCCCCAGCATTTT.

This clone has just a few counts. The rearrangement joins TRBV2 to TRBJ1-5; TRBD1 aligns across 12 bases. The length of the CDR3 is 15 residues. V lost 6 bases and J lost 5; bases outside the gene matches: 5. Germline CDR1 SNHLY, CDR2 FYNNEI. In DNA form, the CDR3 reads TGTGCCAGCAGCTCAGGGACAGGGGGCTATCAGCCCCAGCATTTT. Its translation is CASSSGTGGYQPQHF. Together with reference TRBV2 and TRBJ1-5, the CDR3 gives the full variable domain: EPEVTQTPSHQVTQMGQEVILRCVPISNHLYFYWYRQILGQKVEFLVSFYNNEISEKSEIFDDQFSVERPDGSNFTLKIRSTKLEDSAMYFCASSSGTGGYQPQHFGDGTRLSIL.

V usage is TRBV6-5 and J usage is TRBJ2-7; perhaps TRBD1 as D (5 bases). Trimming cost V 7 bases and J 4 bases, with 20 bases left between them. Germline V lookup: CDR1 MNHEY, CDR2 SVGAGI. The CDR3 has 15 residues. The CDR3 DNA reads TGTGCCAGCAATTCGGCTCAGGGTCGCTTGTACGAGCAGTACTTC. Translating it yields CASNSAQGRLYEQYF.

The chain employs TRBV2 and TRBJ2-5; 11 nucleotides match TRBD2. Trimming took 8 bases from V and 7 from J; bases not matched to a gene: 3. The V gene's germline CDR1 is SNHLY and CDR2 FYNNEI. This CDR3 comprises 12 residues. The CDR3 sequence: CASASGGLTQYF. The CDR3 DNA sequence: TGTGCCAGCGCTAGCGGGGGGTTGACCCAGTACTTC.

V gene TRBV4-1 combines with J gene TRBJ1-1; D unclear. The V gene lost 6 bases and the J gene lost 1 base, with 12 bases spanning the gap. Germline values: CDR1 MGHRA, CDR2 YSYEKL. The CDR3 is 14 residues long. For the CDR3, the DNA is TGCGCCAGCAGTCATTTGAGTACGAACACTGAAGCTTTCTTT. Translated: CASSHLSTNTEAFF.

The gene calls are TRBV2 and TRBJ1-2; D uncertain. CDR3 length: 12 residues. From germline, CDR1 is SNHLY and CDR2 FYNNEI. Between the trimmed V and J ends, which lost 4 bases and 8 bases, there was a span of 11 bases. CDR3 sequence (DNA): TGTGCCAGCAGTGGCATAGGGAGAGGCTACACCTTC. It codes for CASSGIGRGYTF.

The chain links TRBV4-3 to TRBJ2-1, with TRBD2 identical over 11 bases. The CDR3 loop spans 15 amino acids. The junction had 2 bases not matched to a gene; V was cut back by 4 bases and J by 3 bases. The germline V gene has CDR1 LGHNA and CDR2 YSLEER. The CDR3 DNA follows: TGCGCCAGCAGCCGGACTAGCGGGCTCTACAATGAGCAGTTCTTC. As protein: CASSRTSGLYNEQFF.

In its sample, this clone was seen once. This chain connects TRBV6-5 to TRBJ2-7; TRBD2 aligns across 8 bases. V trimming: 6 bases; J trimming: 4 bases; junction bases outside the gene matches: 8. This CDR3 region has 14 residues. In germline, CDR1 is MNHEY, CDR2 SVGAGI. Here the CDR3 reads CASSPGGGRYEQYF. The CDR3 DNA is TGTGCCAGCAGCCCCGGCGGGGGGAGGTACGAGCAGTACTTC.

This chain links TRBV4-1 with TRBJ2-7; 7 positions match TRBD2. CDR1 MGHRA and CDR2 YSYEKL come from the germline V gene. The CDR3 runs 17 residues. With V trimmed by 1 base and J by 3 bases, 12 bases remained unmatched. In DNA form, the CDR3 reads TGCGCCAGCAGCCAAGGGTCCCTGGGACTACCAAACTACGAGCAGTACTTC. Its protein is CASSQGSLGLPNYEQYF.

V is TRBV29-1 and J is TRBJ1-4, with a tentative D call TRBD1 (6 bases). Germline CDR1 reads SQVTM; CDR2 reads ANQGSEA. The CDR3 consists of 14 residues. Trimming stripped 7 bases from V and 4 bases from J, with 16 bases between. The CDR3 sequence: CSAYGGALNEKLFF. CDR3 in DNA: TGCAGCGCCTACGGGGGGGCTCTTAATGAAAAACTGTTTTTT. Supplemented by reference TRBV29-1 and TRBJ1-4, the full variable domain reads SAVISQKPSRDICQRGTSLTIQCQVDSQVTMMFWYRQQPGQSLTLIATANQGSEATYESGFVIDKFPISRPNLTFSTLTVSNMSPEDSSIYLCSAYGGALNEKLFFGSGTQLSVL.

To note about this clone: Different DNA sequences within this sample yield the same CDR3. The J gene is TRBJ1-1, the V gene TRBV5-1; TRBD1 is a possible D gene (6 bases). This CDR3 is 13 amino acids long. The germline V gene has CDR1 SGHRS and CDR2 YFSETQ. V was cut by 4 bases and J by 1 base, with 8 bases left in between. In DNA form, the CDR3 reads TGCGCCAGCAGCGCGGACAGGAACACTGAAGCTTTCTTT. This encodes CASSADRNTEAFF.

The chain links TRBV5-4 to TRBJ1-1; D is unclear. Germline lookup yields CDR1 SGHNT and CDR2 YYREEE (reference sequence). The CDR3 totals 14 residues. Trimming took 4 bases from V and 1 from J, leaving 11 bases between them. In DNA, the CDR3 is TGTGCCAGCAGCCAGATGGAGGGGAACACTGAAGCTTTCTTT. This sequence encodes CASSQMEGNTEAFF.

The rearrangement joins TRBV7-6 to TRBJ2-5, with D uncertain. The length of the CDR3 is 15 residues. Germline CDR1 reads SGHVS; CDR2 reads FNYEAQ. Trimming pared 4 bases from V and 0 bases from J, leaving 12 bases between. The CDR3 is CASSSDFSDQETQYF. The CDR3 nucleotides are TGTGCCAGCAGCTCCGATTTTAGTGACCAAGAGACCCAGTACTTC.

This rearrangement joins TRBV9 to TRBJ2-4; 7 bases fit TRBD1. This CDR3 has 14 amino acids. Germline V gene lookup returns CDR1 SGDLS and CDR2 YYNGEE. With V trimmed by 0 bases and J by 6 bases, 3 bases remained unmatched. The CDR3 here is CASSVGRQGNIQYF. In DNA, the CDR3 is TGTGCCAGCAGCGTAGGGAGACAGGGAAACATTCAGTACTTC. The whole variable domain, remainder taken from reference TRBV9 and TRBJ2-4, is DSGVTQTPKHLITATGQRVTLRCSPRSGDLSVYWYQQSLDQGLQFLIQYYNGEERAKGNILERFSAQQFPDLHSELNLSSLELGDSALYFCASSVGRQGNIQYFGAGTRLSVL.

The V and J genes are TRBV18 and TRBJ1-4, with a possible D match to TRBD1 (5 bases). Germline values: CDR1 KGHSH, CDR2 LQKENI. Trimming removed 2 bases from V and 10 bases from J, with 14 bases in between. This CDR3 spans 14 amino acids. This chain's CDR3 is CASSPMSQDVKLFF. The DNA for the CDR3 is TGTGCCAGCTCACCAATGTCACAGGATGTAAAACTGTTTTTT.

V and J are TRBV3-1 (or the pseudogene TRBV3-2) and TRBJ2-7, with TRBD1 matching 7 bases. The CDR3 is 14 residues long. The germline V gene has CDR1 LGHDT and CDR2 YNNKEL (reference sequence). Trimming at V came to 4 bases and at J to 2 bases, leaving 5 bases not matched to a gene. The CDR3 here is CASSLGTDPYEQYF. CDR3 DNA sequence: TGTGCCAGCAGCCTCGGGACAGATCCCTACGAGCAGTACTTC.

The chain carries TRBV2 and TRBJ2-7; TRBD2 matches 11 bases. The germline CDR1 and CDR2 sequences are SNHLY and FYNNEI. After removal of 8 bases from V and 2 bases from J, the junction contained 5 bases not matched to a gene. The CDR3 totals 14 residues. CDR3 sequence: CASVTSGSTYEQYF. CDR3 in DNA: TGTGCCAGCGTCACTAGCGGGAGCACCTACGAGCAGTACTTC.

The chain has TRBV4-1 and TRBJ2-5, with 8 bases that match TRBD2. Looked up from germline, CDR1 is MGHRA and CDR2 is YSYEKL. After removal of 0 bases from V and 4 bases from J, the junction contained 4 bases not matched to a gene. The CDR3 contains 15 residues. CDR3 protein: CASSQDTGGSETQYF. For the CDR3, the DNA is TGCGCCAGCAGCCAAGATACGGGGGGGTCAGAGACCCAGTACTTC.

The chain uses TRBV6-5 and TRBJ2-5; D perhaps matches TRBD2 (5 bases). Germline CDR1 and CDR2: MNHEY and SVGAGI. The CDR3 is made up of 11 amino acids. V lost 8 bases and J 5 bases, leaving 9 bases between the germline ends. The CDR3 here is CASWRAETQYF. CDR3 coding DNA: TGTGCCAGCTGGCGGGCGGAGACCCAGTACTTC.